What follows are 18 T cell receptor beta chains derived from one specimen sequenced in a study of T cells in Graves' hyperthyroidism and ophthalmopathy. The investigators amplified TCR beta CDR3 regions from RNA transcripts. With the HTBI primer set, the TCR CDR3 went through a first round of RT-PCR. TCRdb ran MiXCR on the multiplex PCR reads and lists one entry per CDR3 protein. The repertoire holds a few hundred thousand distinct CDR3 sequences, with approximately 17% as singletons. The sequencing sample was made of blood. The receptor set was obtained from a woman in her late teens or twenties with Graves' ophthalmopathy.

This clonotype has a count of ten or more. The V and J genes are TRBV3-1 and TRBJ2-7; 9 nucleotides align to TRBD2. The CDR3 contains 14 residues. Germline loops: CDR1 LGHDT, CDR2 YNNKEL (reference sequence). The junction had 9 bases not matched to a gene; V was cut back by 7 bases and J by 5 bases. The CDR3 region is CASKEGSGGHEQYF. CDR3 in DNA: TGTGCCAGCAAAGAGGGTAGCGGGGGCCACGAGCAGTACTTC.

CDR3 coding DNA: TGTGCCAGCAGCCAAGGGGAACGGCGGTACTATGGCTACACCTTC. This encodes CASSQGERRYYGYTF. The genes are TRBV3-1 and TRBJ1-2; D unresolved. The germline V gene encodes CDR1 LGHDT and CDR2 YNNKEL (reference sequence). This CDR3 spans 15 amino acids. V was pared by 1 base and J by 3 bases, with 12 bases between. Variable domain in full (rest from reference TRBV3-1 and TRBJ1-2): DTAVSQTPKYLVTQMGNDKSIKCEQNLGHDTMYWYKQDSKKFLKIMFSYNNKELIINETVPNRFSPKSPDKAHLNLHINSLELGDSAVYFCASSQGERRYYGYTFGSGTRLTVV.

This clonotype appeared many times. This chain links TRBV6-1 with TRBJ1-1; D gene uncertain. Germline CDR1 reads MNHNS; CDR2 reads SASEGT. Between the trimmed V and J ends, which lost 0 bases and 1 base, there was a span of 3 bases. The CDR3 has 13 amino acids. The CDR3 sequence is CASSEAENTEAFF. CDR3 bases: TGTGCCAGCAGTGAAGCAGAGAACACTGAAGCTTTCTTT.

This clonotype was picked up many times. The J gene is TRBJ2-3, the V gene TRBV6-1, with 9 nucleotides matching TRBD2. With 2 bases clipped from V and 4 bases from J, the junction kept 10 bases outside the gene matches. Germline assignment: CDR1 MNHNS and CDR2 SASEGT. The CDR3 length is 17 residues. The CDR3 region is CASSERIQRGVADTQYF. The CDR3 bases are TGTGCCAGCAGTGAAAGAATCCAGCGGGGGGTTGCAGATACGCAGTATTTT.

Only a few counts were recorded for this clonotype. The chain recombines TRBV9 with TRBJ2-7; 7 bases map to TRBD2. The length of the CDR3 is 14 residues. The germline V gene has CDR1 SGDLS and CDR2 YYNGEE. V trimming: 0 bases; J trimming: 10 bases; junction bases outside the gene matches: 10. This CDR3 reads CASSVETGGGEQYF. Here the CDR3 DNA reads TGTGCCAGCAGCGTAGAGACGGGGGGTGGCGAACAGTACTTC.

The sample holds a few counts of this clonotype. The rearrangement links TRBV10-3 to TRBJ2-3; TRBD1 or TRBD2 may be the D gene (6 bases each). The V end lost 11 bases, the J end lost 4 bases, and 25 bases lay between the germline ends. CDR3 length: 16 residues. Germline lookup yields CDR1 ENHRY and CDR2 SYGVKD. CDR3 in amino acids: CAATGEQGIMSDTQYF. CDR3 in DNA: TGTGCCGCCACGGGGGAACAGGGTATAATGTCAGATACGCAGTATTTT.

This clonotype was detected many times. The gene calls are TRBV20-1 and TRBJ1-5; D is perhaps TRBD1 (5 bases). Per germline, CDR1 DFQATT and CDR2 SNEGSKA (reference sequence). With 5 bases removed from V and 5 bases from J, the gap between germline ends came to 16 bases. CDR3 length: 14 residues. As DNA, the CDR3 is TGCAGTGCTGGGACGGGGTATGAGGATCAGCCCCAGCATTTT. As protein: CSAGTGYEDQPQHF.

The chain combines TRBV7-3 with TRBJ1-1; 7 bases match TRBD1. The CDR3 loop spans 13 amino acids. V trimming: 6 bases; J trimming: 3 bases; junction bases outside the gene matches: 4. CDR1 is SGHTA, CDR2 FQGTGA, per germline. CDR3 loop: CASRSGGDTEAFF. For the CDR3, the DNA is TGTGCCAGCAGGTCAGGGGGGGACACTGAAGCTTTCTTT. The full variable domain, rest sourced from reference TRBV7-3 and TRBJ1-1, is GAGVSQTPSNKVTEKGKYVELRCDPISGHTALYWYRQSLGQGPEFLIYFQGTGAADDSGLPNDRFFAVRPEGSVSTLKIQRTERGDSAVYLCASRSGGDTEAFFGQGTRLTVV.

This clonotype has a count of ten or more. The chain joins TRBV6-1 to TRBJ2-7; D ambiguous. The CDR3 length is 11 residues. V dropped 4 bases and J dropped 5 bases, with 6 bases sitting between them. Germline-derived CDR1 and CDR2 are MNHNS and SASEGT. The CDR3 coding sequence is TGTGCCAGCAGTGGGGTCCACGAGCAGTACTTC. Translated: CASSGVHEQYF.

This clonotype came up many times. The chain combines TRBV6-5 with TRBJ2-3, with 10 bases aligning to TRBD1. The germline CDR1 and CDR2 sequences are MNHEY and SVGAGI. Trimming took 4 bases from V and 3 from J; bases not matched to a gene: 10. The CDR3 loop spans 17 amino acids. This CDR3 is CASSFLPGTGVTDTQYF. The CDR3 coding sequence is TGTGCCAGCAGTTTCCTGCCCGGGACAGGGGTGACAGATACGCAGTATTTT.

This rearrangement joins TRBV7-3 to TRBJ2-2; D gene uncertain. The germline V and J ends were trimmed by 5 bases and 4 bases, with 11 bases remaining between them. CDR1 and CDR2 from the germline V gene are SGHTA and FQGTGA. This CDR3 region has 14 residues. The CDR3 sequence: CASSPGSFTGELFF. The CDR3 DNA is TGTGCCAGCAGCCCTGGTTCTTTCACCGGGGAGCTGTTTTTT. Using reference TRBV7-3 and TRBJ2-2 for the parts outside the CDR3, the full variable domain is GAGVSQTPSNKVTEKGKYVELRCDPISGHTALYWYRQSLGQGPEFLIYFQGTGAADDSGLPNDRFFAVRPEGSVSTLKIQRTERGDSAVYLCASSPGSFTGELFFGEGSRLTVL.

This clonotype was counted a few times. The chain combines TRBV20-1 with TRBJ2-2, with TRBD1 identical over 8 bases. The V and J ends lost 3 bases and 5 bases, in that order; junction bases with no gene match: 2. Germline V CDR1 and CDR2: DFQATT, SNEGSKA (reference sequence). This CDR3 contains 13 residues. Here the CDR3 DNA reads TGCAGTGCTAGGGGGACAGGTACCGGGGAGCTGTTTTTT. This translates into CSARGTGTGELFF.

This sequence joins TRBV6-1 and TRBJ2-6; a possible D gene is TRBD1 (6 bases). Trimming shortened V by 6 bases and J by 1 base, and 10 bases separated the two germline ends. Germline-derived CDR1 and CDR2 are MNHNS and SASEGT. This CDR3 is built from 15 residues. Here the CDR3 reads CASSPGESGANVLTF. CDR3 in DNA: TGTGCCAGCAGCCCAGGGGAGTCTGGGGCCAACGTCCTGACTTTC.

The genes are TRBV14 and TRBJ2-1; D may be TRBD2 (6 bases). Germline CDR1 reads SGHDN; CDR2 reads FVKESK. The CDR3 extends over 18 amino acids. The V gene lost 3 bases and the J gene lost 3 bases, with 21 bases spanning the gap. Here the CDR3 DNA reads TGTGCCAGCAGCCACCCCGCGATTTCCGGGACTTACTACAATGAGCAGTTCTTC. Protein product: CASSHPAISGTYYNEQFF.

This clonotype was recorded many times. This chain connects TRBV27 to TRBJ2-7, with D hard to call. Germline V gene lookup returns CDR1 MNHEY and CDR2 SMNVEV (reference sequence). V lost 4 bases, J lost 3 bases, and 13 bases lay in between. The CDR3 has 14 amino acids. The CDR3 region has the DNA TGTGCCAGCAGTTCCAGGACCCTAGACTACGAGCAGTACTTC. Translating gives CASSSRTLDYEQYF.

This clonotype was detected a few times. The V gene is TRBV7-9, the J gene TRBJ2-7, with TRBD2 matching 14 bases. Trimming cost V 5 bases and J 2 bases; bases outside gene matches: 5. Germline V lookup: CDR1 SEHNR, CDR2 FQNEAQ (reference sequence). The CDR3 sequence is 16 residues long. This CDR3 is CASSAGLAGAPYEQYF. CDR3 coding DNA: TGTGCCAGCAGCGCGGGACTAGCGGGGGCCCCCTACGAGCAGTACTTC.

This clonotype came up a few times. This rearrangement joins TRBV6-1 to TRBJ1-4; perhaps TRBD1 as D (5 bases). Looked up from germline, CDR1 is MNHNS and CDR2 is SASEGT. This CDR3 spans 14 amino acids. Between the trimmed V and J ends, which lost 7 bases and 3 bases, there was a span of 12 bases. The DNA for the CDR3 is TGTGCCAGCATCGGGCAGGGACCTAATGAAAAACTGTTTTTT. This gives the protein CASIGQGPNEKLFF.

This clonotype was counted at least ten times. The chain carries TRBV2 and TRBJ2-5, with D perhaps matching TRBD2 (5 bases). CDR3 size: 13 residues. Germline V gene sequence: CDR1 SNHLY, CDR2 FYNNEI. V lost 8 bases and J 4 bases, leaving 14 bases between the germline ends. CDR3: CASAPEGGETQYF. CDR3 DNA sequence: TGTGCCAGCGCACCCGAGGGCGGAGAGACCCAGTACTTC.